This TCR beta chain was retrieved from a study of regulatory T cells in long-lasting Graves disease. This clonotype was picked up many times. Building of the TCR beta libraries involved iRepertoire HTBI primers and Arm-PCR of CDR3 regions. TCRdb called the multiplex PCR reads again in MiXCR, with one record for every CDR3 protein. The table includes about 420,000 distinct CDR3 sequences, approximately 16% detected once. This CDR3 is built from 14 residues. V dropped 4 bases and J dropped 8 bases, with 16 bases sitting between them. Looked up from germline, CDR1 is LGHNA and CDR2 is YSLEER. Documented time point: newly diagnosed GD, antithyroid drugs for less than 3 months. Construction of the TCR library relied on RNA isolated from PBMCs. This sample was also put to use in a study of T cells in Graves' hyperthyroidism and ophthalmopathy. From that paper: From stable hyperthyroidism, ophthalmopathy was separated by a 13 V-J model.

The specimen comprised peripheral blood mononuclear cells (PBMCs), sampled at new diagnosis, from a patient treated with antithyroid drugs. The rearrangement joins TRBV4-3 to TRBJ2-3, with D uncertain. This TCR derives from a woman between 18 and 29 years old with Graves disease. The DNA of the CDR3 is TGCGCCAGCAGCCCCGCGCTCGTTCGTGGTACGCAGTATTTT. This translates into CASSPALVRGTQYF.